This TCR beta chain was documented in a study of cytomegalovirus exposure and HLA in healthy donors. The CDR3 covers 13 residues. Trimming pared 4 bases from V and 2 bases from J, leaving 7 bases between. Germline V CDR1 and CDR2: SNHLY, FYNNEI. It was with 60 Vbeta and 13 Jbeta primers that the PCR ran. Clones were read by immunoSEQ multiplex PCR, and TCRdb kept only the in-frame ones, dropping some. This repertoire shows over 150,000 clones, around 80% found once; its top ten account for approximately 13%. A few counts support this clone. The receptor was isolated from a woman between 50 and 59 years old in good health and CMV-seropositive. The chain couples TRBV2 to TRBJ2-3; D may be TRBD2 (6 bases). The sample comprised PBMCs. The CDR3 nucleotides read TGTGCCAGCAGTGGGGACTTCACAGATACGCAGTATTTT. Protein: CASSGDFTDTQYF. Combining the CDR3 with reference TRBV2 and TRBJ2-3 gives the whole variable domain EPEVTQTPSHQVTQMGQEVILRCVPISNHLYFYWYRQILGQKVEFLVSFYNNEISEKSEIFDDQFSVERPDGSNFTLKIRSTKLEDSAMYFCASSGDFTDTQYFGPGTRLTVL.